This T cell receptor (beta chain) was found in a study of blood T cell repertoires in COVID-19. About the study: Samples representing acute and convalescent COVID-19 were sourced from the United States, Italy and Spain. PBMCs, B-cell-depleted T cells, or T cells provided the cDNA or gDNA that made up the material.

The germline gives CDR1 SGHAT, CDR2 FQNNGV. The CDR3 extends over 18 amino acids. V dropped 5 bases and J dropped 4; count of bases not matched to a gene: 13. Per the original methods: For nucleated cells, counts were estimated from reference gene primer amplification. Produced via immunoSEQ multiplex PCR; TCRdb's table is partial and in-frame only. For V, J and clone size, that table is used; D and trimming come from the DNA. In the table there are 100,000 to 140,000 clones, 75% to 95% of which are singletons. Sequencing input: peripheral blood. The TCR sequence derives from a woman in her 30s with acute or convalescent COVID-19. The genes are TRBV11-2 and TRBJ2-7, with TRBD2 identical over 14 bases. As DNA, the CDR3 is TGTGCCAGCAGCCGCCAGGGGACTAGCGGGAGCATCATGTACGAGCAGTACTTC. Its protein is CASSRQGTSGSIMYEQYF.